This T cell receptor (beta chain) derives from a study of shared clonotypes between healthy human individuals. The wider study: Each donor's CD8 memory used one plate, CD8 naive two, each CD4 subset three. General study points: Non-shared clonotypes had lower generation probabilities than those shared by all four donors.

Note on this clone: Its specificity is not known.

The CDR3 extends over 15 amino acids. V lost 5 bases to trimming and J lost 1 base, with 9 bases between them. The germline V gene has CDR1 SGHAT and CDR2 FQNNGV. On sorted subsets, replicate PCRs used 150 to 250 ng DNA, or tens of thousands of T cell genomes. Data came from immunoSEQ multiplex PCR; TCRdb stores just in-frame clones and leaves some out. The sample lists about 2.5 million clones, just under 95% occurring once. Donors, without exception, were Caucasian adults residing in Nashville, Tennessee. The sequence was collected from a man aged 18 to 35 in good health. Some clones in this sample may be carry-over from other donors' samples. The sequencing sample was made of naive CD4+ T cells from PBMCs. Described subset: CD45RA+ positively selected. The rearrangement joins TRBV11-2 to TRBJ2-6; the D is unclear. The chain's CDR3 is CASSLVYSGANVLTF. The CDR3, as DNA: TGTGCCAGCAGCCTTGTGTATTCTGGGGCCAACGTCCTGACTTTC.